This entry lists 23 T cell receptor beta chains sequenced from one sample in a study of blood T cell repertoires in COVID-19 (TCRdb year 2020). Libraries were constructed by the immunoSEQ multiplex PCR assay. TCRdb carries this immuneACCESS record with in-frame sequences only. Its versions omit some clonotypes, under half of them owing to an unresolved V gene in the studies checked, with the rest unexplained. The sample table shows around 200,000 clones, and 90% are seen once. Less than 1.5% of the sample goes to the ten largest clones. The sample was PBMCs or T cells enriched from blood (not recorded which). These receptors were obtained from a man in his thirties or forties who had recovered from COVID-19.

The V gene is TRBV16, the J gene TRBJ1-2; weak D call: TRBD1 (6 bases). Trimming removed 3 bases at V and 3 bases at J, with 11 bases between. The CDR3 has 14 amino acids. The germline gives CDR1 KGHSY, CDR2 FQNENV. The CDR3: CASSQHGQHYGYTF. Here the CDR3 DNA reads TGTGCCAGCAGCCAGCACGGACAGCACTATGGCTACACCTTC.

The gene calls are TRBV7-2 and TRBJ1-6; tentative D call: TRBD1 (5 bases). With 1 base removed from V and 6 bases from J, the gap between germline ends came to 10 bases. This CDR3 has 15 amino acids. CDR1 is SGHTA, CDR2 FQGNSA, per germline. CDR3 residues: CASSLGQGLNSPLHF. CDR3 nucleotide sequence: TGTGCCAGCAGCTTAGGCCAGGGACTTAATTCACCCCTCCACTTT.

The chain links TRBV7-2 to TRBJ1-3; D perhaps matches TRBD1 (6 bases). The CDR3 length is 16 residues. V gave up 0 bases and J gave up 1 base, with 10 bases separating them. Germline loops: CDR1 SGHTA, CDR2 FQGNSA. Here the CDR3 DNA reads TGTGCCAGCAGCTTAGCGGGCAGGGGTTCTGGAAACACCATATATTTT. Encoded protein: CASSLAGRGSGNTIYF.

The chain is built from TRBV7-9 and TRBJ1-2, with D perhaps matching TRBD1 (6 bases). This CDR3 contains 16 residues. Germline V gene sequence: CDR1 SEHNR, CDR2 FQNEAQ (reference sequence). V gave up 5 bases and J gave up 0 bases, with 16 bases separating them. The CDR3 loop reads CASSLVSGTPNYGYTF. CDR3 DNA sequence: TGTGCCAGCAGCCTAGTTAGCGGGACACCTAACTATGGCTACACCTTC.

The sample holds one count of this clone. The chain has TRBV7-9 and TRBJ2-7; 10 positions agree with TRBD1. With V trimmed by 5 bases and J by 7 bases, 8 bases remained unmatched. CDR1 is SEHNR and CDR2 is FQNEAQ in the germline V gene (reference sequence). This CDR3 has 14 residues. This chain's CDR3 is CASSQPGQGNEQYF. The CDR3 DNA sequence: TGTGCCAGCAGCCAACCGGGACAGGGGAATGAGCAGTACTTC.

The chain couples TRBV7-9 to TRBJ1-1; a weak D match, TRBD1 (6 bases). The V end lost 5 bases, the J end lost 3 bases, and 10 bases lay between the germline ends. The CDR3 is 13 residues long. CDR1 is SEHNR, CDR2 FQNEAQ, per germline (reference sequence). Written as DNA, the CDR3 is TGTGCCAGCAGCACCCGGACAGACACTGAAGCTTTCTTT. Its translation: CASSTRTDTEAFF.

The chain uses TRBV2 and TRBJ1-5, with TRBD1 matching 10 bases. Losses at the gene ends were 5 bases for V and 7 bases for J; bases not matched to a gene: 14. Germline CDR1 SNHLY, CDR2 FYNNEI. The CDR3 is 17 amino acids. The CDR3 loop reads CASSQWGRQGAGQPQHF. The CDR3 region has the DNA TGTGCCAGCAGTCAATGGGGACGACAGGGGGCAGGACAGCCCCAGCATTTT.

The genes are TRBV6-2 or TRBV6-3 and TRBJ2-7; 7 nucleotides line up with TRBD1. Germline trimming cut 4 bases from V and 3 bases from J; bases unmatched to any gene: 6. CDR1 MNHEY and CDR2 SVGEGT come from the germline V gene. The CDR3 contains 14 residues. CDR3 nucleotide sequence: TGTGCCAGCAGTTTTTACAGGGGCCACTACGAGCAGTACTTC. This gives the protein CASSFYRGHYEQYF.

DNA for the CDR3: TGTGCCAGTCGGCCAGACACTCTTGGGGAGACCCAGTACTTC. This sequence encodes CASRPDTLGETQYF. This chain uses TRBV19 with TRBJ2-5; D is unresolved. Germline CDR1 LNHDA, CDR2 SQIVND (reference sequence). The CDR3 is made up of 14 amino acids. Trimming removed 8 bases at V and 5 bases at J, with 18 bases between.

This chain joins TRBV5-1 and TRBJ2-7; tentative D call: TRBD2 (6 bases). The ends were cut back, 0 bases at V and 1 base at J, with 11 bases in the middle. The CDR3 is 15 residues long. The germline V gene has CDR1 SGHRS and CDR2 YFSETQ. In DNA, the CDR3 is TGCGCCAGCAGCTTGGTTCGGGGAGGATCCTACGAGCAGTACTTC. Translated: CASSLVRGGSYEQYF.

The J gene is TRBJ1-2, the V gene TRBV11-2, with 7 nucleotides matching TRBD1. Germline CDR1 reads SGHAT; CDR2 reads FQNNGV. J was trimmed by 6 bases and V by 5 bases; bases with no gene match: 12. This CDR3 comprises 15 residues. The CDR3: CASSRGGRFRDGYTF. The CDR3 nucleotides read TGTGCCAGCAGCCGAGGGGGCAGGTTCCGTGATGGCTACACCTTC.

A single count supports this clone. The chain joins TRBV20-1 to TRBJ2-3; 12 nucleotides line up with TRBD2. Germline V gives CDR1 DFQATT, CDR2 SNEGSKA (reference sequence). The CDR3 totals 15 residues. J gave up 6 bases and V 3 bases, and 7 bases lay outside the gene matches. The CDR3: CSASLGLAGIDTQYF. In nucleotides, the CDR3 is TGCAGTGCTAGTTTGGGACTAGCGGGCATCGATACGCAGTATTTT.

The genes are TRBV6-5 and TRBJ2-7; D is undetermined. CDR1 MNHEY and CDR2 SVGAGI come from the germline V gene. V lost 4 bases and J lost 3, with 16 bases in between. CDR3 length: 15 amino acids. The CDR3 is CASSSIASVGYEQYF. CDR3 nucleotide sequence: TGTGCCAGCAGTTCCATCGCCAGCGTCGGCTACGAGCAGTACTTC.

This clone has a single count. V gene TRBV4-3 combines with J gene TRBJ2-1; TRBD2 matches 10 bases. Trimming cost V 1 base and J 7 bases; bases outside gene matches: 7. Germline CDR1 reads LGHNA; CDR2 reads YSLEER. This CDR3 comprises 16 residues. The CDR3 here is CASSQVVLAGVNEQFF. The DNA for the CDR3 is TGCGCCAGCAGCCAAGTTGTCCTAGCGGGAGTGAATGAGCAGTTCTTC.

This chain connects TRBV4-1 to TRBJ2-4; 15 bases match TRBD2. The germline gives CDR1 MGHRA, CDR2 YSYEKL. CDR3 length: 16 residues. The V segment lost 6 bases and the J segment 8 bases; nucleotides outside the gene matches: 8. CDR3 nucleotides: TGCGCCAGCAGTCTAAGGACTAGCGGGAGGGTGGACATTCAGTACTTC. Translated: CASSLRTSGRVDIQYF.

This chain uses TRBV4-1 with TRBJ2-3, with D uncertain. The CDR3 loop spans 12 amino acids. Germline V gene lookup returns CDR1 MGHRA and CDR2 YSYEKL. V lost 1 base, J lost 6 bases, and 5 bases lay in between. CDR3: CASSQAFDTQYF. The CDR3 DNA is TGCGCCAGCAGCCAAGCTTTTGATACGCAGTATTTT.

V is TRBV25-1 and J is TRBJ1-5; 10 bases align to TRBD1. The CDR3 is 15 amino acids. The germline gives CDR1 MGHDK, CDR2 SYGVNS. With V trimmed by 4 bases and J by 3 bases, 3 bases remained unmatched. The CDR3 nucleotides are TGTGCCAGCAGTGCGGGACAGGGGTACAATCAGCCCCAGCATTTT. Amino acids: CASSAGQGYNQPQHF. Using reference TRBV25-1 and TRBJ1-5 for the parts outside the CDR3, the full variable domain is EADIYQTPRYLVIGTGKKITLECSQTMGHDKMYWYQQDPGMELHLIHYSYGVNSTEKGDLSSESTVSRIRTEHFPLTLESARPSHTSQYLCASSAGQGYNQPQHFGDGTRLSIL.

This chain connects TRBV24-1 to TRBJ1-2; D gene uncertain. The V end lost 4 bases, the J end lost 6 bases, and 17 bases lay between the germline ends. This CDR3 is 15 amino acids long. Germline-derived CDR1 and CDR2 are KGHDR and SFDVKD. The CDR3 is CATSDPHLGYDGYTF. The CDR3 DNA sequence: TGTGCCACCAGTGACCCCCACCTCGGGTATGATGGCTACACCTTC.

V gene TRBV19 combines with J gene TRBJ2-3; 12 bases match TRBD1. This CDR3 spans 16 amino acids. The trim removed 6 bases at V and 5 bases at J, leaving 9 bases unmatched. Germline V gene lookup returns CDR1 LNHDA and CDR2 SQIVND (reference sequence). The CDR3 nucleotides are TGTGCCAGTAGCTTTCCGGGACAGGGGGCGAAAGATACGCAGTATTTT. This gives the protein CASSFPGQGAKDTQYF. Filled out from reference TRBV19 and TRBJ2-3, the complete variable domain reads DGGITQSPKYLFRKEGQNVTLSCEQNLNHDAMYWYRQDPGQGLRLIYYSQIVNDFQKGDIAEGYSVSREKKESFPLTVTSAQKNPTAFYLCASSFPGQGAKDTQYFGPGTRLTVL.

The V and J genes are TRBV6-2 or TRBV6-3 and TRBJ1-5; TRBD1 matches 7 bases. The CDR3 sequence is 17 residues long. Germline V gene sequence: CDR1 MNHEY, CDR2 SVGEGT. V gave up 0 bases and J gave up 0 bases; unmatched junction bases: 5. CDR3 sequence reads: CASSYSSDRYSNQPQHF. CDR3 coding DNA: TGTGCCAGCAGTTACTCCTCGGACAGGTATAGCAATCAGCCCCAGCATTTT.

This chain links TRBV24-1 with TRBJ1-4, with a possible D match to TRBD1 (6 bases). Germline lookup yields CDR1 KGHDR and CDR2 SFDVKD. The V end lost 9 bases, the J end lost 8 bases, and 18 bases lay between the germline ends. This CDR3 is 14 amino acids long. For the CDR3, the DNA is TGTGCCACCGTGAGGTTGGGGGCCAGGGAAAAACTGTTTTTT. This gives the protein CATVRLGAREKLFF.

This chain joins TRBV3-1 (or the pseudogene TRBV3-2) and TRBJ1-1; D remains unclear. The CDR3 is 15 amino acids. Germline-derived CDR1 and CDR2 are LGHDT and YNNKEL (reference sequence). V was shortened by 1 base and J by 4 bases, with 13 bases between the two germline ends. For the CDR3, the DNA is TGTGCCAGCAGCCAAGGCGGTAAAGGGAGCACTGAAGCTTTCTTT. Its protein is CASSQGGKGSTEAFF.

V gene TRBV10-1 combines with J gene TRBJ2-1; maybe TRBD2 (5 bases). Germline CDR1 reads WNHNN; CDR2 reads SYGVQD (reference sequence). The CDR3 spans 16 residues. The V and J ends lost 3 bases and 0 bases respectively, with 12 bases between them. The CDR3 reads CASSDQTRDSYNEQFF. CDR3 DNA: TGCGCCAGCAGTGACCAGACCCGGGACTCCTACAATGAGCAGTTCTTC.